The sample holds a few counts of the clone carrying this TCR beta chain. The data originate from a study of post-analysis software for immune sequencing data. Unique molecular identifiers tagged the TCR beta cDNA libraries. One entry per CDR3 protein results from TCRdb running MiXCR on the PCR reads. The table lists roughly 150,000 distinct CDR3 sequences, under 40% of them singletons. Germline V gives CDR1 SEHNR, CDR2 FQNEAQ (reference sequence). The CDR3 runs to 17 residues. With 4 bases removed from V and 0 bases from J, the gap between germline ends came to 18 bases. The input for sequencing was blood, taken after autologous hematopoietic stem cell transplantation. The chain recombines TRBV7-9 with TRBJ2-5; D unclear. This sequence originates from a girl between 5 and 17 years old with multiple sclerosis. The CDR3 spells CASSSVQLAPHQETQYF. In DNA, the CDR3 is TGTGCCAGCAGCTCCGTCCAACTGGCGCCCCACCAAGAGACCCAGTACTTC.